This T cell receptor (beta chain) was retrieved from a study of CD8 T cells in ankylosing spondylitis (dated by TCRdb to 2017 to 2019). A note on the overall study: The study profiled T cell receptor beta repertoires in healthy donors and ankylosing spondylitis patients to find disease-linked TCR variants. The full study cohort was made up of about 25 ankylosing spondylitis patients and 108 healthy donors. Peripheral blood was sampled, and synovial fluid was also collected from ankylosing spondylitis patients.

The instrument was an Illumina HiSeq 2500. TCR beta libraries were prepared by quantitative 5'-RACE with molecular barcodes. In the paper's pipeline: To identify disease-linked TCR variants, a new computational method was used, one built on a probabilistic model of VDJ rearrangement. TCRdb reprocessed the public reads (quality trimming at Q25 with fastp, clone calling with MiXCR) and kept in-frame beta chains. CDR3 protein duplicates are merged, each entry listing the most common genes and DNA. TCRdb's processing, not the authors' own work, is the source of the V and J calls. The sample table shows over 95,000 distinct CDR3 sequences, and about 7.7% are seen once. The top ten clones comprise 8.5% to 10% of the sample. Summary of the overall study and its limitations: Significant enrichment of the disease-linked clones was reported in matched synovial fluid samples from ankylosing spondylitis patients. In peripheral blood, the disease-linked clones were found at relatively low frequencies and had a CD8+ phenotype. Blood from ankylosing spondylitis patients appeared to be characterized by a TCR beta motif made up of about 8 highly homologous amino acid variants. Some TCR beta motif variants had previously been reported in synovial fluid and blood of reactive arthritis patients, which suggested common disease-initiation mechanisms.

This clonotype was recorded many times. Its antigen is still unknown. No quality values exist for individual bases; no much larger clone is one base distant. CDR1 and CDR2 are read off the germline V gene (reference sequence) as DFQATT and SNEGSKA. Its CDR3 holds 15 amino acids, cysteine through phenylalanine. Of the read, only the CDR3 DNA is kept; its 45 bases are in frame from base 1. V lost 5 bases and J lost 5 bases; the stretch between them is 19 bases long. The TCR comes from a male donor with ankylosing spondylitis or in good health (not recorded which). This chain is built from TRBV20-1 and TRBJ2-1, with the D call perhaps TRBD1 or TRBD2, as 5 bases match in each case. The material sequenced was blood, either unsorted or a sorted T cell fraction (not recorded which). The bases are TGCAGTGCTCCTCCAACGGGGCTGTTGGACAATGAGCAGTTCTTC. Its protein is CSAPPTGLLDNEQFF.